The 2 T cell receptor beta chains below come from one sample, sequenced in a study of T cell responses to AZD1222 COVID-19 vaccine. Assay used: immunoSEQ multiplex PCR; TCRdb lists only in-frame clones, some missing. The profile shows 110,000 or so clones, about 82% of them singletons. The sample was peripheral blood, taken 28 days after the second AZD1222 dose. The receptors were sampled from an adult who received the AZD1222 COVID-19 vaccine.

V is TRBV11-2 and J is TRBJ2-3; 15 nucleotides agree with TRBD2. The CDR3 is 18 amino acids. V lost 1 base and J lost 2; bases outside the gene matches: 4. The germline V gene encodes CDR1 SGHAT and CDR2 FQNNGV. The CDR3 region is CASSLAGTSGRFTDTQYF. In DNA form, the CDR3 reads TGTGCCAGCAGCTTAGCCGGGACTAGCGGGAGGTTCACAGATACGCAGTATTTT.

The rearrangement uses TRBV18 and TRBJ2-1; D ambiguous. V dropped 5 bases and J dropped 6 bases, with 8 bases sitting between them. The CDR3 has 12 residues. Germline V gene sequence: CDR1 KGHSH, CDR2 LQKENI. In DNA, the CDR3 is TGTGCCAGCTCATGGAAGGGCAATGAGCAGTTCTTC. Translating gives CASSWKGNEQFF.